One sample yielded the 15 T cell receptor beta chains listed below, sequenced in a study of T cells in Graves' hyperthyroidism and ophthalmopathy. Amplification of TCR beta CDR3 regions was performed using RNA transcripts as template. The HTBI set primed first-round TCR CDR3 RT-PCR. TCRdb ran MiXCR on the multiplex PCR reads and lists one entry per CDR3 protein. This table has more than 500,000 distinct CDR3 sequences, about 43% appearing once. The sample consisted of peripheral blood or thyroid tissue (not recorded which). These receptors came from an adult woman with Graves' disease, either hyperthyroidism or ophthalmopathy (not recorded which).

The CDR3 sequence is CSVPSSGQGGGYTF. CDR3 nucleotide sequence: TGCAGCGTACCCTCCTCGGGACAGGGAGGCGGCTACACCTTC. The genes are TRBV29-1 and TRBJ1-2; 9 bases are a match to TRBD1. The CDR3 contains 14 residues. Per germline, CDR1 SQVTM and CDR2 ANQGSEA. Trimming cost V 6 bases and J 8 bases; bases outside gene matches: 13.

This clonotype has at least ten counts. V is TRBV5-6 and J is TRBJ1-6, with no clear D. CDR1 SGHDT and CDR2 YYEEEE come from the germline V gene. V shed 6 bases and J shed 8 bases, with 12 bases lying between them. This CDR3 spans 13 amino acids. CDR3: CASMSIPDSPLHF. DNA of the CDR3: TGTGCCAGCATGTCTATTCCGGATTCACCCCTCCACTTT.

This clonotype was recorded many times. The V call is TRBV6-5, the J call TRBJ1-2, with D possibly being TRBD1 (5 bases). The CDR3 sequence is 12 residues long. Germline CDR1 is MNHEY and CDR2 is SVGAGI. V lost 2 bases and J 6 bases, leaving 7 bases between the germline ends. CDR3 amino acids: CASSYKGNGYTF. The CDR3 region has the DNA TGTGCCAGCAGTTACAAGGGGAATGGCTACACCTTC.

This clonotype showed up many times. CDR3 region: CASSAGTGNQPQHF. As DNA, the CDR3 is TGTGCCAGCAGCGCCGGGACAGGCAATCAGCCCCAGCATTTT. The chain carries TRBV9 and TRBJ1-5; TRBD1 matches at 7 bases. CDR1 is SGDLS, CDR2 YYNGEE, per germline. This CDR3 is 14 amino acids long. With 3 bases clipped from V and 2 bases from J, the junction kept 2 bases outside the gene matches.

V is TRBV6-9 and J is TRBJ2-7; D might be TRBD1 (5 bases). Germline V lookup: CDR1 MNHGY, CDR2 SVAAGI. The CDR3 contains 14 residues. V shed 4 bases and J shed 1 base, with 11 bases lying between them. CDR3 sequence reads: CASSFRSGSYEQYF. The CDR3 DNA is TGTGCCAGCAGTTTCCGTTCAGGGTCCTACGAGCAGTACTTC.

This sequence joins TRBV11-2 and TRBJ1-5; TRBD1 aligns across 9 bases. The CDR3 totals 14 residues. Germline CDR1 and CDR2: SGHAT and FQNNGV. V dropped 3 bases and J dropped 9; count of bases not matched to a gene: 6. The CDR3 DNA sequence: TGTGCCAGCAGCTTTCCGGGACAGGGAATGCCCCAGCATTTT. Its translation is CASSFPGQGMPQHF.

The J gene is TRBJ1-6, the V gene TRBV7-2; D might be TRBD1 (6 bases). CDR1 is SGHTA, CDR2 FQGNSA, per germline. V was cut by 4 bases and J by 14 bases, with 24 bases left in between. The CDR3 runs 16 residues. In DNA, the CDR3 is TGTGCCAGCAGCTCCTTGAGGGGAACAGGGTCTGACACCCTCCACTTT. Protein product: CASSSLRGTGSDTLHF.

The rearrangement joins TRBV9 to TRBJ2-7, with 7 positions matching TRBD1. The CDR3 is 14 amino acids. After removal of 3 bases from V and 7 bases from J, the junction contained 10 bases not matched to a gene. Germline values: CDR1 SGDLS, CDR2 YYNGEE. For the CDR3, the DNA is TGTGCCAGCAGCGGAGGGACAGCAACGGGGGAGCAGTACTTC. Protein: CASSGGTATGEQYF.

The rearrangement links TRBV2 to TRBJ1-6, with D tentatively TRBD1 (6 bases). This CDR3 contains 13 residues. V lost 6 bases to trimming and J lost 8 bases, with 11 bases between them. Germline CDR1 and CDR2: SNHLY and FYNNEI. The CDR3 sequence is CASSTGTYSPLHF. CDR3 nucleotides: TGTGCCAGCAGCACAGGGACGTATTCACCCCTCCACTTT.

This sequence joins TRBV24-1 and TRBJ2-7; no clear D. V gave up 8 bases and J gave up 2 bases, with 0 bases separating them. Per the germline V gene, CDR1 is KGHDR and CDR2 is SFDVKD. This CDR3 region has 9 residues. The CDR3 region is CATTYEQYF. The CDR3, as DNA: TGTGCCACCACCTACGAGCAGTACTTC.

The table lists this clonotype with a count of one. The chain employs TRBV11-2 and TRBJ1-6; TRBD1 might be the D (5 bases). Trimming removed 2 bases at V and 10 bases at J, with 21 bases between. The CDR3 totals 17 residues. CDR1 and CDR2 from the germline V gene are SGHAT and FQNNGV. CDR3 in amino acids: CASSLSVRGAMGSPLHF. The DNA for the CDR3 is TGTGCCAGCAGCTTATCTGTCCGCGGGGCTATGGGGTCACCCCTCCACTTT.

The chain uses TRBV2 and TRBJ1-5, with no clear D. CDR1 and CDR2 (germline): SNHLY, FYNNEI. The CDR3 contains 16 residues. With 0 bases removed from V and 5 bases from J, the gap between germline ends came to 14 bases. CDR3: CASSEALQLAHQPQHF. In nucleotides, the CDR3 is TGTGCCAGCAGTGAAGCGCTTCAATTGGCTCATCAGCCCCAGCATTTT. Variable domain in full (rest from reference TRBV2 and TRBJ1-5): EPEVTQTPSHQVTQMGQEVILRCVPISNHLYFYWYRQILGQKVEFLVSFYNNEISEKSEIFDDQFSVERPDGSNFTLKIRSTKLEDSAMYFCASSEALQLAHQPQHFGDGTRLSIL.

This clonotype was seen more than once but under ten times. The chain couples TRBV10-3 to TRBJ2-1; D is undetermined. V was pared by 6 bases and J by 2 bases, with 11 bases between. CDR1 and CDR2 (germline): ENHRY, SYGVKD. The CDR3 runs 14 residues. CDR3 amino acids: CAISGRLPYNEQFF. The CDR3 DNA follows: TGTGCCATCAGCGGAAGGCTGCCCTACAATGAGCAGTTCTTC.

The chain recombines TRBV19 with TRBJ1-5, with 7 bases aligning to TRBD1. The CDR3 runs to 13 residues. V trimming: 5 bases; J trimming: 7 bases; junction bases outside the gene matches: 5. The V gene's germline CDR1 is LNHDA and CDR2 SQIVND (reference sequence). The CDR3: CASSANRGQPQHF. The CDR3 coding sequence is TGTGCCAGTAGTGCGAACAGGGGACAGCCCCAGCATTTT.

At least ten counts were recorded for this clonotype. In nucleotides, the CDR3 is TGTGCCAGCAGCTATGGGACTAGCGACCTCTCCGAGCAGTACTTC. It specifies CASSYGTSDLSEQYF. This sequence joins TRBV7-3 and TRBJ2-7, with 10 bases identical to TRBD2. CDR1 and CDR2 (germline): SGHTA, FQGTGA. The V segment lost 4 bases and the J segment 6 bases; nucleotides outside the gene matches: 9. There are 15 residues in the CDR3.